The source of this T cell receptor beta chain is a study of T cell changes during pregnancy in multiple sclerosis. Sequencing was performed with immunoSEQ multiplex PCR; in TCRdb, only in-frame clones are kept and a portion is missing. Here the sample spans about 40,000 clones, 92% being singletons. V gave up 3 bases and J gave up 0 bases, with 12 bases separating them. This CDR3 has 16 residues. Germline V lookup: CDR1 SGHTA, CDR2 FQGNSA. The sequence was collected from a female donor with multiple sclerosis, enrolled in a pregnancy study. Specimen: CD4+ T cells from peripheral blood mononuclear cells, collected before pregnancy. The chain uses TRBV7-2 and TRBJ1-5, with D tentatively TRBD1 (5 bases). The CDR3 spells CASSLRQGSSNQPQHF. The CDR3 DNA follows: TGTGCCAGCAGCTTGCGTCAGGGCTCTAGCAATCAGCCCCAGCATTTT. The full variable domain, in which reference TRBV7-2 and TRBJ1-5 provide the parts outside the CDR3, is GAGVSQSPSNKVTEKGKDVELRCDPISGHTALYWYRQSLGQGLEFLIYFQGNSAPDKSGLPSDRFSAERTGGSVSTLTIQRTQQEDSAVYLCASSLRQGSSNQPQHFGDGTRLSIL.